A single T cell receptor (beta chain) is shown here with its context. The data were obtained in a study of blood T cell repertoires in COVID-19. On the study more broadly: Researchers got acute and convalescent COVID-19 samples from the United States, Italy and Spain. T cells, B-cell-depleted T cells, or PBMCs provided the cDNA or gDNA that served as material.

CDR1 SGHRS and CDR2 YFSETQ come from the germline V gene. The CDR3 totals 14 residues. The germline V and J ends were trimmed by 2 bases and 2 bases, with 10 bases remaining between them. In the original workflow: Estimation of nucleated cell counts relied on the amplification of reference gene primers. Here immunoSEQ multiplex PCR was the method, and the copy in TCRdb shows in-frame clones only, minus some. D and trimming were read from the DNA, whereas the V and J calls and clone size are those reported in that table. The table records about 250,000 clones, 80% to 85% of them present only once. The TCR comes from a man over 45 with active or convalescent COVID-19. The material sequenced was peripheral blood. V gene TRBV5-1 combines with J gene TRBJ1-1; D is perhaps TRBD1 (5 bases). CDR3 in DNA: TGCGCCAGCAGCTTCTCTCAGGGTAACACTGAAGCTTTCTTT. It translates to CASSFSQGNTEAFF. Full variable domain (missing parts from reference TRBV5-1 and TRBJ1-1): KAGVTQTPRYLIKTRGQQVTLSCSPISGHRSVSWYQQTPGQGLQFLFEYFSETQRNKGNFPGRFSGRQFSNSRSEMNVSTLELGDSALYLCASSFSQGNTEAFFGQGTRLTVV.